One sample yielded the 9 T cell receptor beta chains listed below, sequenced in a study of early T cells in non-severe SARS-CoV-2 infection. TCRdb re-called the 5' RACE reads with MiXCR, one entry per CDR3 protein. The repertoire holds about 81,000 distinct CDR3 sequences, with more than 5% as singletons. Input material: whole blood. Receptors originate from an adult who was a healthcare worker with PCR-confirmed SARS-CoV-2 infection or an uninfected control (not recorded which).

This clonotype was picked up many times. The genes are TRBV6-1 and TRBJ2-2; tentatively, D is TRBD1 (6 bases). The CDR3 consists of 14 residues. Per germline, CDR1 MNHNS and CDR2 SASEGT. V lost 4 bases and J lost 3, with 9 bases in between. The CDR3 DNA follows: TGTGCCAGCAGTGCCCGGACAGACACCGGGGAGCTGTTTTTT. This sequence encodes CASSARTDTGELFF.

The sample holds many counts of this clonotype. V is TRBV5-5 and J is TRBJ1-6; a weak D match, TRBD1 (5 bases). The V and J ends lost 9 bases and 3 bases respectively, with 16 bases between them. CDR1 SGHKS and CDR2 YYEKEE come from the germline V gene (reference sequence). The CDR3 runs 15 residues. Here the CDR3 reads CATKQALNYNSPLHF. CDR3 in DNA: TGTGCCACCAAACAGGCACTGAACTATAATTCACCCCTCCACTTT.

This clonotype was observed a handful of times. The chain employs TRBV5-6 and TRBJ1-1; unclear D gene. The CDR3 sequence is 14 residues long. The germline V and J ends were trimmed by 0 bases and 0 bases, with 6 bases remaining between them. CDR1 and CDR2 from the germline V gene are SGHDT and YYEEEE. As DNA, the CDR3 is TGTGCCAGCAGCTTGGGGCCAGTGAACACTGAAGCTTTCTTT. The encoded protein is CASSLGPVNTEAFF.

This clonotype was found a few times. The CDR3 coding sequence is TGTGCCAGCAGTCTTAAGGGGGGCGCGGAGACCCAGTACTTC. This sequence encodes CASSLKGGAETQYF. The chain joins TRBV12-3 or TRBV12-4 to TRBJ2-5, with D perhaps TRBD1 or TRBD2 (6 bases each). CDR3 length: 14 residues. V was cut by 5 bases and J by 5 bases, with 15 bases left in between.

This clonotype has at least ten counts. The chain joins TRBV7-6 to TRBJ2-7, with D perhaps being TRBD1 or TRBD2 (7 bases each). Germline CDR1 is SGHVS and CDR2 is FNYEAQ. The germline V and J ends were trimmed by 5 bases and 4 bases, with 15 bases remaining between them. CDR3 length: 14 residues. The CDR3 loop reads CASSPGRGQYEQYF. The DNA for the CDR3 is TGTGCCAGCAGCCCGGGGAGGGGGCAGTACGAGCAGTACTTC.

This clonotype was counted many times. This chain links TRBV19 with TRBJ1-6; D call uncertain. Germline CDR1 reads LNHDA; CDR2 reads SQIVND (reference sequence). Between the trimmed V and J ends, which lost 10 bases and 6 bases, there was a span of 16 bases. The CDR3 has 14 residues. The CDR3 nucleotides are TGTGCCACCGGGCCCGGTGGAAGTAATTCACCCCTCCACTTT. Protein product: CATGPGGSNSPLHF. The full variable domain, rest sourced from reference TRBV19 and TRBJ1-6, is DGGITQSPKYLFRKEGQNVTLSCEQNLNHDAMYWYRQDPGQGLRLIYYSQIVNDFQKGDIAEGYSVSREKKESFPLTVTSAQKNPTAFYLCATGPGGSNSPLHFGNGTRLTVT.

This clonotype was found many times. The chain carries TRBV6-2 or TRBV6-3 and TRBJ2-3; the D gene could be TRBD1 or TRBD2 (5 bases each). CDR3 size: 16 residues. Germline V CDR1 and CDR2: MNHEY, SVGEGT. V gave up 2 bases and J gave up 3 bases, with 15 bases separating them. CDR3 residues: CASSYRRGKRTDTQYF. CDR3 bases: TGTGCCAGCAGTTACCGCCGGGGCAAAAGGACAGATACGCAGTATTTT.

The V and J genes are TRBV29-1 and TRBJ2-3; 14 nucleotides align to TRBD2. Per the germline V gene, CDR1 is SQVTM and CDR2 is ANQGSEA. This CDR3 contains 15 residues. With 4 bases clipped from V and 7 bases from J, the junction kept 7 bases outside the gene matches. The CDR3 loop is CSVGQTSGGANTQYF. The DNA of the CDR3 is TGCAGCGTTGGTCAGACTAGCGGGGGGGCCAATACGCAGTATTTT.

This clonotype was observed at least ten times. The rearrangement links TRBV29-1 to TRBJ2-5; no clear D. V lost 4 bases and J 5 bases, leaving 11 bases between the germline ends. CDR1 and CDR2 from the germline V gene are SQVTM and ANQGSEA. The length of the CDR3 is 12 residues. CDR3 nucleotide sequence: TGCAGCGTTGGGTTCAAACGGGAGACCCAGTACTTC. The encoded protein is CSVGFKRETQYF. Full variable domain (remainder filled in from reference TRBV29-1 and TRBJ2-5): SAVISQKPSRDICQRGTSLTIQCQVDSQVTMMFWYRQQPGQSLTLIATANQGSEATYESGFVIDKFPISRPNLTFSTLTVSNMSPEDSSIYLCSVGFKRETQYFGPGTRLLVL.